These 14 T cell receptor beta chains were sequenced from one sample in a study of blood T cell repertoires in COVID-19. The repertoire was sequenced with immunoSEQ multiplex PCR; TCRdb's copy has only in-frame clones and lacks some. The sample comprises about 310,000 clones, around 91% of which are singletons, and around 9.5% rests with the top ten. Sequencing input: PBMCs or T cells enriched from blood (not recorded which). These receptor sequences come from a woman aged 40 to 50 who had recovered from COVID-19.

This chain connects TRBV25-1 to TRBJ2-1; TRBD2 aligns across 13 bases. Germline V gene lookup returns CDR1 MGHDK and CDR2 SYGVNS. J lost 8 bases, V lost 5 bases, and 15 bases had no gene match. CDR3 size: 18 residues. The CDR3 protein is CASSSISPTSGRSDEQFF. Here the CDR3 DNA reads TGTGCCAGCAGTTCTATCTCCCCGACTAGCGGGAGGTCGGATGAGCAGTTCTTC.

This chain links TRBV5-6 with TRBJ1-2, with TRBD1 identical over 8 bases. V shed 4 bases, J shed 3 bases, and the junction held 5 bases outside the gene matches. This CDR3 spans 14 amino acids. CDR1 and CDR2 (germline): SGHDT, YYEEEE. The DNA for the CDR3 is TGTGCCAGCAGCCCAGGGGGCAACTACTATGGCTACACCTTC. Protein product: CASSPGGNYYGYTF.

The CDR3 here is CASSLRGFGTEAFF. CDR3 coding DNA: TGTGCCAGCAGTTTAAGGGGGTTCGGGACTGAAGCTTTCTTT. The chain combines TRBV28 with TRBJ1-1; TRBD1 might be the D (6 bases). V lost 2 bases to trimming and J lost 5 bases, with 12 bases between them. Germline V gene lookup returns CDR1 MDHEN and CDR2 SYDVKM. The CDR3 extends over 14 amino acids.

The chain has TRBV29-1 and TRBJ2-7; 8 positions match TRBD1. The CDR3 totals 14 residues. V was pared by 8 bases and J by 2 bases, with 11 bases of the junction left unmatched. The germline V gene encodes CDR1 SQVTM and CDR2 ANQGSEA. CDR3 protein: CSPSLWTGTYEQYF. CDR3 in DNA: TGCAGCCCCTCCCTCTGGACAGGGACCTACGAGCAGTACTTC.

The rearrangement joins TRBV19 to TRBJ2-4; perhaps TRBD2 as D (6 bases). The germline V gene has CDR1 LNHDA and CDR2 SQIVND (reference sequence). The germline V and J ends were trimmed by 4 bases and 2 bases, with 27 bases remaining between them. The length of the CDR3 is 20 residues. CDR3 protein: CASSNDGRPEDGLSKNIQYF. In DNA form, the CDR3 reads TGTGCCAGTAGTAACGACGGGCGGCCCGAAGACGGACTATCCAAAAACATTCAGTACTTC.

The chain recombines TRBV21-1 with TRBJ2-7; TRBD1 reflects the table's D call only, with no check against the DNA. TRBV21-1 is designated a pseudogene. This CDR3 is built from 15 residues. This CDR3 is CASSVPGQGAGEQYF. DNA of the CDR3: TGTGCCAGCAGCGTACCGGGACAGGGGGCGGGTGAGCAGTACTTC.

This sequence joins TRBV11-3 and TRBJ1-2; perhaps TRBD1 as D (5 bases). CDR3 length: 14 residues. Per germline, CDR1 SGHNT and CDR2 YENEEA. Trimming removed 4 bases from V and 10 bases from J, with 19 bases in between. The CDR3 loop reads CASSSSGTGGAYTF. As DNA, the CDR3 is TGTGCCAGCAGCTCATCCGGGACGGGAGGTGCCTACACCTTC.

The V gene is TRBV7-8, the J gene TRBJ2-1; a weak D match, TRBD2 (6 bases). The CDR3 covers 15 residues. V lost 5 bases, J lost 2 bases, and 13 bases lay in between. Germline CDR1 SGHVS, CDR2 FQNEAQ. The CDR3 loop reads CASSAGQGPYNEQFF. CDR3 DNA: TGTGCCAGCAGCGCGGGGCAGGGCCCCTACAATGAGCAGTTCTTC.

This rearrangement joins TRBV6-5 to TRBJ1-1; the match to TRBD1 covers 7 bases. The J segment lost 7 bases and the V segment lost 2 bases, leaving 1 base of the junction unmatched. The CDR3 length is 12 residues. From germline, CDR1 is MNHEY and CDR2 SVGAGI. CDR3 in DNA: TGTGCCAGCAGTTACGGGACAGTTGAAGCTTTCTTT. Amino acid sequence: CASSYGTVEAFF.

The V gene is TRBV5-1, the J gene TRBJ2-3, with TRBD2 matching over 8 bases. CDR3 length equals 14 residues. Trimming removed 7 bases from V and 4 bases from J; junction bases left unmatched: 8. CDR1 and CDR2 from the germline V gene are SGHRS and YFSETQ. The DNA of the CDR3 is TGCGCCAGCGGAGAGGTCGGGAGGGCAGATACGCAGTATTTT. This gives the protein CASGEVGRADTQYF.

This chain uses TRBV25-1 with TRBJ1-1; a possible D gene is TRBD1 (6 bases). Germline CDR1 and CDR2: MGHDK and SYGVNS. This CDR3 has 14 amino acids. Trimming removed 2 bases from V and 13 bases from J, with 20 bases in between. CDR3 nucleotides: TGTGCCAGCAGTGAACTCTCCCAGGGGTTGATTGTTTTCTTT. It is translated as CASSELSQGLIVFF.

V and J are TRBV27 and TRBJ1-1; D is perhaps TRBD1 (6 bases). Trimming took off 5 bases at V and 6 bases at J, with 13 bases between the two ends. CDR1 and CDR2 from the germline V gene are MNHEY and SMNVEV (reference sequence). This CDR3 contains 13 residues. The CDR3 coding sequence is TGTGCCAGCAGTCCTCCCTACAGGGCTGAAGCTTTCTTT. As protein: CASSPPYRAEAFF.

This chain uses TRBV9 with TRBJ1-2; tentatively, D is TRBD1 (6 bases). This CDR3 region has 13 residues. Per the germline V gene, CDR1 is SGDLS and CDR2 is YYNGEE. V was cut by 3 bases and J by 4 bases, with 10 bases left in between. CDR3 sequence (DNA): TGTGCCAGCAGCGCCACAGGGACCTATGGCTACACCTTC. It specifies CASSATGTYGYTF.

The CDR3 DNA reads as TGTGCCTGGAAGAGGAAAGGGGGCCTTAGGACTGAAGCTTTCTTT. Translation gives CAWKRKGGLRTEAFF. The chain joins TRBV30 to TRBJ1-1; TRBD1 matches 7 bases. Germline V gives CDR1 GTSNPN, CDR2 SVGIG (reference sequence). CDR3 length: 15 residues. Trimming removed 4 bases from V and 5 bases from J; junction bases left unmatched: 13.